This is a list of T cell receptor beta chains from one sample in a study of Graves' ophthalmopathy and Graves' hyperthyroidism. MiXCR, run by TCRdb on the multiplex PCR reads, gives a single entry per CDR3 protein. There are about 210,000 distinct CDR3 sequences in the sample; over 25% occur only once, and over 7.5% lies in the top ten. Specimen: peripheral blood. The origin of the receptors is a man aged 45-65 years with Graves' ophthalmopathy. The CDR3 runs from the conserved cysteine through the conserved F or W. The order of the fields is CDR3 protein, CDR3 DNA, clone size, J gene, D gene, V gene. D genes are given only for firm matches. Size values are once, few and many counts, or a class for expanded clones, and some rows have none.

CDR3 protein: CASSGGSSYEQYF
CDR3 DNA: TGTGCCAGCAGCGGCGGCAGCTCCTACGAGCAGTACTTC
clone size: many
J gene: TRBJ2-7
D gene: NA
V gene: TRBV28

CDR3 protein: CASIHRVNDSPLHF
CDR3 DNA: TGTGCCAGCATCCACAGGGTAAACGATTCACCCCTCCACTTT
clone size: NA
J gene: TRBJ1-6
D gene: NA
V gene: TRBV6-2/TRBV6-3

CDR3 protein: CASSLGQAGMWEQYF
CDR3 DNA: TGCGCCAGCAGCTTGGGACAAGCCGGAATGTGGGAGCAGTACTTC
clone size: many
J gene: TRBJ2-7
D gene: NA
V gene: TRBV5-1

CDR3 protein: CSAVVWGDTEAFF
CDR3 DNA: TGCAGCGCTGTGGTATGGGGAGACACTGAAGCTTTCTTT
clone size: many
J gene: TRBJ1-1
D gene: NA
V gene: TRBV29-1

CDR3 protein: CASSPEIGETQYF
CDR3 DNA: TGTGCCAGCAGCCCAGAGATTGGGGAGACCCAGTACTTC
clone size: many
J gene: TRBJ2-5
D gene: NA
V gene: TRBV7-9

CDR3 protein: CASSSDGTYGYTF
CDR3 DNA: TGTGCCAGCAGTTCGGATGGCACCTATGGCTACACCTTC
clone size: NA
J gene: TRBJ1-2
D gene: NA
V gene: TRBV28

CDR3 protein: CASSLVGGGAFF
CDR3 DNA: TGTGCCAGCAGCTTAGTAGGGGGAGGTGCTTTCTTT
clone size: many
J gene: TRBJ1-1
D gene: NA
V gene: TRBV7-8

CDR3 protein: CASSYREHIYEQYF
CDR3 DNA: TGTGCCAGCAGTTATCGGGAGCACATTTACGAGCAGTACTTC
clone size: NA
J gene: TRBJ2-7
D gene: NA
V gene: TRBV6-2/TRBV6-3

CDR3 protein: CASSPDREETQYF
CDR3 DNA: TGTGCCAGCAGTCCGGACAGGGAAGAGACCCAGTACTTC
clone size: many
J gene: TRBJ2-5
D gene: TRBD1
V gene: TRBV12-3/TRBV12-4

CDR3 protein: CASSLRDRETEAFF
CDR3 DNA: TGTGCCAGCAGTTTACGGGACAGGGAAACTGAAGCTTTCTTT
clone size: once
J gene: TRBJ1-1
D gene: TRBD1
V gene: TRBV12-3/TRBV12-4

CDR3 protein: CASQRTSGSIYEQYF
CDR3 DNA: TGTGCCAGCCAACGCACTAGCGGGAGTATTTACGAGCAGTACTTC
clone size: many
J gene: TRBJ2-7
D gene: TRBD2
V gene: TRBV18

CDR3 protein: CASRMTGAYEQYF
CDR3 DNA: TGTGCCAGCAGGATGACAGGGGCCTACGAGCAGTACTTC
clone size: many
J gene: TRBJ2-7
D gene: TRBD1
V gene: TRBV11-2

CDR3 protein: CASSFRQGYTGELFF
CDR3 DNA: TGTGCCAGCAGTTTCCGACAGGGATACACCGGGGAGCTGTTTTTT
clone size: many
J gene: TRBJ2-2
D gene: TRBD1
V gene: TRBV6-5

CDR3 protein: CATSDLGGSYEQYF
CDR3 DNA: TGTGCCACCAGTGATTTGGGGGGCTCCTACGAGCAGTACTTC
clone size: many
J gene: TRBJ2-7
D gene: NA
V gene: TRBV24-1

CDR3 protein: CASTNDRASNQPQHF
CDR3 DNA: TGTGCCAGCACCAACGACAGGGCTAGCAATCAGCCCCAGCATTTT
clone size: many
J gene: TRBJ1-5
D gene: TRBD1
V gene: TRBV2

CDR3 protein: CASSSLASETQYF
CDR3 DNA: TGTGCCAGCAGTTCCCTAGCTTCCGAGACCCAGTACTTC
clone size: many
J gene: TRBJ2-5
D gene: NA
V gene: TRBV6-2/TRBV6-3

CDR3 protein: CAAEDGAGANVLTF
CDR3 DNA: TGTGCCGCCGAAGATGGGGCTGGGGCCAACGTCCTGACTTTC
clone size: many
J gene: TRBJ2-6
D gene: NA
V gene: TRBV30

CDR3 protein: CASSPGQPSGTNYGYTF
CDR3 DNA: TGTGCCAGCAGCCCAGGTCAACCTTCAGGGACTAACTATGGCTACACCTTC
clone size: many
J gene: TRBJ1-2
D gene: NA
V gene: TRBV7-2

CDR3 protein: CASPGDRSNYGYTF
CDR3 DNA: TGTGCCAGCCCAGGGGACAGAAGTAACTATGGCTACACCTTC
clone size: many
J gene: TRBJ1-2
D gene: TRBD1
V gene: TRBV7-9